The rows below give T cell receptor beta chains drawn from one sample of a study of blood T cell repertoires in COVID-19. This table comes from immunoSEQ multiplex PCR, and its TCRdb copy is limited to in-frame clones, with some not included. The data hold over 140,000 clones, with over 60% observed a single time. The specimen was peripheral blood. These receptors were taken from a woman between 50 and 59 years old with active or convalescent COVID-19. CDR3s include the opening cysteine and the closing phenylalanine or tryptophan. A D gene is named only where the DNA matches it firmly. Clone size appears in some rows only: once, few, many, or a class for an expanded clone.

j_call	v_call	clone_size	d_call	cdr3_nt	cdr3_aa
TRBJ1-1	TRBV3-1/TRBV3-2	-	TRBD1	TGTGCCAGCAGCCATCTTCACGGACAGGTGAACACTGAAGCTTTCTTT	CASSHLHGQVNTEAFF
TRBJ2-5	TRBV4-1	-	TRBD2	TGCGCCAGCAGCCCGGGGGGAGGGGCTGGGGAGACCCAGTACTTC	CASSPGGGAGETQYF
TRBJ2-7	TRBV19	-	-	TGTGCCAGTAGCAAGTCGGGGGGCCTAGTATACGAGCAGTACTTC	CASSKSGGLVYEQYF
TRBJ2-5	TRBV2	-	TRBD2	TGTGCCAGCATAGCGGGGGAAGGTGGGACCCAGTACTTC	CASIAGEGGTQYF
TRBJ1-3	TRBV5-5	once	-	TGTGCCAGCAGCTTGGAAGGCGCCGGGGGCACCATATATTTT	CASSLEGAGGTIYF
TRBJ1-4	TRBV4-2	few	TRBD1	TGTGCCAGCAGCCAAGATGGAGGGACAGGGGTTGAAAAACTGTTTTTT	CASSQDGGTGVEKLFF
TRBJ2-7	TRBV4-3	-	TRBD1	TGCGCCAGCAGCCAAGGGGTAAGGGGGCAAAATTACGAGCAGTACTTC	CASSQGVRGQNYEQYF
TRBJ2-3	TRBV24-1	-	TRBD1	TGTGCCACTGGGACAGGCTCCACAGATACGCAGTATTTT	CATGTGSTDTQYF
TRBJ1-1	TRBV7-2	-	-	TGTGCCAGCAGCCGGGGGGCAGGGCAAGGTGACACTGAAGCTTTCTTT	CASSRGAGQGDTEAFF
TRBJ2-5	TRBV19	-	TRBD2	TGTGCCAGTAGTAGGGGGGGGTCAGGTTTCGAAGAGACCCAGTACTTC	CASSRGGSGFEETQYF
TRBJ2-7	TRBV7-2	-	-	TGTGCCAGCAGCTTAGCGAGGCGGGGAAGCTCCTACGAGCAGTACTTC	CASSLARRGSSYEQYF
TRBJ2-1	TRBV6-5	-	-	TGTGCCAGCAGTCAATCCGGGAAAAATGAGCAGTTCTTC	CASSQSGKNEQFF
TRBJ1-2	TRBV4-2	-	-	TGTGCCAGCAGCCAAGAGCACAGGGAATCGAACTATGGCTACACCTTC	CASSQEHRESNYGYTF
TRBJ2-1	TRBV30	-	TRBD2	TGTGCCTGGAGGGAGGGACTAGCGGGGTTGAATGAGCAGTTCTTC	CAWREGLAGLNEQFF
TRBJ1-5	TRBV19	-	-	TGTGCCGCCGGGGGGACGGGCAATCAGCCCCAGCATTTT	CAAGGTGNQPQHF
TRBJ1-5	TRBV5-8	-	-	TGTGCCAGCAGCTTGGACTACAGGGTTAGCAATCAGCCCCAGCATTTT	CASSLDYRVSNQPQHF
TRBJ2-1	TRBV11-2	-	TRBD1	TGTGCCTCCCGGGGACAGCTCATCTACAATGAGCAGTTCTTC	CASRGQLIYNEQFF
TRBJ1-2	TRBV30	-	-	TGTGCCTGCCCCTTAGACACGAACTATGGCTACACCTTC	CACPLDTNYGYTF
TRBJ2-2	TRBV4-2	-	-	TGTGCCAGCAGCCAAGATGCGGAGAACACCGGGGAGCTGTTTTTT	CASSQDAENTGELFF
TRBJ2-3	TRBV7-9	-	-	TGTGCCAGCAGCTTCGCAGGGTCCGGAGATACGCAGTATTTT	CASSFAGSGDTQYF
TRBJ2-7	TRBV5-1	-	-	TGCGCCAGCAGCTTGATCCCAAACAGTCCCGGCGAGCAGTACTTC	CASSLIPNSPGEQYF
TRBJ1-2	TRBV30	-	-	TGTGCCTGGAGTGCCGGGGGGGATTTATATGGCTACACCTTC	CAWSAGGDLYGYTF
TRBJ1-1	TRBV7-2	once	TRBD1	TGTGCCAGCAGCTTCCCCACCAGGGGGGTCATGAACACTGAAGCTTTCTTT	CASSFPTRGVMNTEAFF
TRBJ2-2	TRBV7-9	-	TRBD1	TGTGCCAGCAGCCCTGGGACAGCGAACACCGGGGAGCTGTTTTTT	CASSPGTANTGELFF
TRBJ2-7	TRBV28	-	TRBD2	TGTGCCAGCAGATATACCCGACTAGCGTTCTACGAGCAGTACTTC	CASRYTRLAFYEQYF
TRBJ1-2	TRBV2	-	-	TGTGCCAGCACCCTGGACAGATCCTATGGCTACACCTTC	CASTLDRSYGYTF
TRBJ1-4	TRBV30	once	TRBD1	TGTGCCTGGAGTCCGGGACAGGGACGTTCTAATGAAAAACTGTTTTTT	CAWSPGQGRSNEKLFF
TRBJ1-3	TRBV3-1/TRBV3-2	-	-	TGTGCCAGCAGCCGCTCTGGGGGGACTGGAAACACCATATATTTT	CASSRSGGTGNTIYF
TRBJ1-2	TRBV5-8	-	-	TGTGCCAGCACCCAACAGTGGGCCGGCAACCACTATGGCTACACCTTC	CASTQQWAGNHYGYTF
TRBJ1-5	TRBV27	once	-	TGTGCCAGCAGTTTCTATAGGGGTAGCAATCAGCCCCAGCATTTT	CASSFYRGSNQPQHF
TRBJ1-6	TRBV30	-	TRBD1	TGTGCCTGGATGAAAAGGGGGACAGGGTTTTCACCCCTCCACTTT	CAWMKRGTGFSPLHF
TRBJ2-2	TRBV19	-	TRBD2	TGTGCCAGTAGTCCCCCAAAGAGCGGGGTGGGCACCGGGGAGCTGTTTTTT	CASSPPKSGVGTGELFF
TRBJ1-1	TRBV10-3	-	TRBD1	TGTGCCATCAGTAACAGGGGTGAGACTGAAGCTTTCTTT	CAISNRGETEAFF
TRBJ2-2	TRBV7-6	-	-	TGTGCCAGCAGCTTATACAGGGTGGACACCGGGGAGCTGTTTTTT	CASSLYRVDTGELFF
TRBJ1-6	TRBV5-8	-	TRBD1	TGTGCCACCTCTCCGGGACAGGTTGTTAATTCACCCCTCCACTTT	CATSPGQVVNSPLHF
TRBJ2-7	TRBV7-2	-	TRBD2	TGTGCCAGCAGCTGGAGAGCCGGGACTAGCGGGACCTCCTACGAGCAGTACTTC	CASSWRAGTSGTSYEQYF